This section outlines one T cell receptor beta chain sequence together with its context. Participant age was roughly 18 to 100 years, and participants resided in 25 or so US areas. Cohort allocation depended upon clinical history that participants reported. In the original analysis: Counts of nucleated cells, estimated from reference gene primer amplification, were obtained. Only in-frame clones appear in the TCRdb table, and some are missing; sequencing was by immunoSEQ multiplex PCR. V and J calls and clone size are as listed in that table; D and trimming were resolved from the DNA. Here the sample spans approximately 400,000 clones, more than 70% being singletons. V trimming: 10 bases; J trimming: 2 bases; junction bases outside the gene matches: 1. This CDR3 region has 12 residues. This specimen belongs to a study of blood T cell repertoires in COVID-19. Study background: In each case, the material was cDNA or gDNA derived from T cells, B-cell-depleted T cells, or PBMCs.

Sequences were obtained from PBMCs or T cells enriched from blood (not recorded which). The TCR comes from a man in his thirties or forties who had recovered from COVID-19. V gene TRBV12-3 or TRBV12-4 combines with J gene TRBJ2-3; 9 bases are a match to TRBD2. DNA for the CDR3: TGTGCCACTAGCGGGAACACAGATACGCAGTATTTT. This sequence encodes CATSGNTDTQYF.